The rows below give T cell receptor beta chains drawn from one sample of a study of blood T cell repertoires in COVID-19. Only in-frame clones appear in the TCRdb table, and some are missing; sequencing was by immunoSEQ multiplex PCR. Of 25,000 to 30,000 clones in the sample, 85% to 90% were seen once. Specimen: peripheral blood. The receptors come from a human donor with acute or convalescent COVID-19. The donor label of this sample is uncertain. CDR3s include the opening cysteine and the closing phenylalanine or tryptophan. D genes are given only for firm matches. A row's size may be missing; if present it is once, few, many or a size class.

v_gene: TRBV10-1
d_gene: -
abundance: -
j_gene: TRBJ1-1
len: 13
CDR3nt: TGCGCCAGCAGGCTGACAGCGAACACTGAAGCTTTCTTT
CDR3aa: CASRLTANTEAFF

v_gene: TRBV7-2
d_gene: TRBD2
abundance: -
j_gene: TRBJ2-5
len: 14
CDR3nt: TGTGCCAGCAGCTTAACGGGGGGGACAGAGACCCAGTACTTC
CDR3aa: CASSLTGGTETQYF

v_gene: TRBV12-5
d_gene: TRBD2
abundance: -
j_gene: TRBJ2-3
len: 17
CDR3nt: TGTGCTAGTAAACGGTCCCTAGCGGGGGGGACTATGGATACGCAGTATTTT
CDR3aa: CASKRSLAGGTMDTQYF

v_gene: TRBV2
d_gene: -
abundance: -
j_gene: TRBJ2-5
len: 14
CDR3nt: TGTGCCAGCTCCCGGGGGAGAGTACGGGAGACCCAGTACTTC
CDR3aa: CASSRGRVRETQYF

v_gene: TRBV6-5
d_gene: -
abundance: -
j_gene: TRBJ1-2
len: 15
CDR3nt: TGTGCCAGCAGTTCCCCGGCCAGGGTCAACTATGGCTACACCTTC
CDR3aa: CASSSPARVNYGYTF

v_gene: TRBV10-3
d_gene: TRBD2
abundance: many
j_gene: TRBJ2-1
len: 16
CDR3nt: TGTGCCATCAGTTACACTAGCGGGCGCTCCTACAATGAGCAGTTCTTC
CDR3aa: CAISYTSGRSYNEQFF

v_gene: TRBV6-1
d_gene: -
abundance: once
j_gene: TRBJ1-1
len: 13
CDR3nt: TGTGCCAGCAGTGAATTCCGCGGGACTGAAGCTTTCTTT
CDR3aa: CASSEFRGTEAFF

v_gene: TRBV11-2
d_gene: -
abundance: -
j_gene: TRBJ1-1
len: 15
CDR3nt: TGTGCCAGCAGCCTGCGAGGACAGATGAACACTGAAGCTTTCTTT
CDR3aa: CASSLRGQMNTEAFF

v_gene: TRBV5-1
d_gene: TRBD1
abundance: -
j_gene: TRBJ2-7
len: 15
CDR3nt: TGCGCCAGCAGCACAACTGGAGGACAGGGGTACGAGCAGTACTTC
CDR3aa: CASSTTGGQGYEQYF

v_gene: TRBV7-3
d_gene: -
abundance: -
j_gene: TRBJ2-4
len: 16
CDR3nt: TGTGCCAGCAGCTTAACGGCCAACCTAGCCAAAAACATTCAGTACTTC
CDR3aa: CASSLTANLAKNIQYF

v_gene: TRBV5-6
d_gene: TRBD2
abundance: few
j_gene: TRBJ2-7
len: 15
CDR3nt: TGTGCCAGCAGCTTTATCATAGCGGGAGTCAACGAGCAGTACTTC
CDR3aa: CASSFIIAGVNEQYF

v_gene: TRBV28
d_gene: TRBD1
abundance: -
j_gene: TRBJ2-5
len: 15
CDR3nt: TGTGCCAGCAGTTTGTGGGGACAGTTCCAAGAGACCCAGTACTTC
CDR3aa: CASSLWGQFQETQYF

v_gene: TRBV6-5
d_gene: -
abundance: many
j_gene: TRBJ1-1
len: 15
CDR3nt: TGTGCCAGCAGTTTCGACAGTTCTTTAGACACTGAAGCTTTCTTT
CDR3aa: CASSFDSSLDTEAFF

v_gene: TRBV3-1/TRBV3-2
d_gene: TRBD2
abundance: -
j_gene: TRBJ2-5
len: 14
CDR3nt: TGTGCCAGCAGCCAGCGGGGGGGCCAAGAGACCCAGTACTTC
CDR3aa: CASSQRGGQETQYF

v_gene: TRBV6-5
d_gene: -
abundance: -
j_gene: TRBJ1-1
len: 14
CDR3nt: TGTGCCAGCAGTTACTCGCGGGGGAACACTGAAGCTTTCTTT
CDR3aa: CASSYSRGNTEAFF

v_gene: TRBV5-1
d_gene: TRBD1
abundance: -
j_gene: TRBJ1-1
len: 13
CDR3nt: TGCGCCAGCAGCTCCAACAGGGGGGGTGAAGCTTTCTTT
CDR3aa: CASSSNRGGEAFF

v_gene: TRBV18
d_gene: -
abundance: once
j_gene: TRBJ2-1
len: 13
CDR3nt: TGTGCGGCAGGGACGGGAGCTTGGAATGAGCAGTTCTTC
CDR3aa: CAAGTGAWNEQFF

v_gene: TRBV28
d_gene: TRBD1
abundance: -
j_gene: TRBJ2-1
len: 13
CDR3nt: TGTGCCAGCAGTGGGTTACAGGGGCGGGAGCAGTTCTTC
CDR3aa: CASSGLQGREQFF

v_gene: TRBV5-1
d_gene: -
abundance: -
j_gene: TRBJ2-2
len: 15
CDR3nt: TGCGCCAGCAGCACAGCGACAGGGAACACCGGGGAGCTGTTTTTT
CDR3aa: CASSTATGNTGELFF

v_gene: TRBV3-1/TRBV3-2
d_gene: -
abundance: -
j_gene: TRBJ2-7
len: 13
CDR3nt: TGTGCCAGCAGGTCCGGGGGTAGAGACGAGCAGTACTTC
CDR3aa: CASRSGGRDEQYF

v_gene: TRBV14
d_gene: -
abundance: once
j_gene: TRBJ2-3
len: 11
CDR3nt: TGTGCCAGCAGCCAATTTGATACTCCGTATTTT
CDR3aa: CASSQFDTPYF